This T cell receptor (beta chain) was identified during a study of T cells after yellow fever vaccination. This clonotype was counted at least ten times. V dropped 3 bases and J dropped 9; count of bases not matched to a gene: 28. This CDR3 contains 20 residues. Using its own MiXCR run on the 5' RACE reads, TCRdb lists one record per CDR3 protein. This sample carries 300,000 or so distinct CDR3 sequences, 8.7% of them seen once, and the ten largest clones take 3% to 3.5%. The clonotype comes from a man aged 18 to 29 who received the YFV17D yellow fever vaccine. The source material was CD4+ T cells sorted from PBMCs, sampled 5 days after the yellow fever booster vaccination. The rearrangement joins TRBV12-3 or TRBV12-4 to TRBJ1-1, with 7 bases fitting TRBD1. The CDR3: CASSLQGRFGATIQGVKAFF. The CDR3 bases are TGTGCCAGCAGTTTGCAGGGGCGATTTGGGGCTACTATCCAGGGGGTAAAAGCTTTCTTT.